This T cell receptor beta chain was obtained from a study of spatial heterogeneity in lung cancer. TCRdb recomputed calls from the 5' RACE reads with MiXCR, one row per CDR3 protein. The sample consists of about 22,000 distinct CDR3 sequences, about 4.6% of them appearing once. The CDR3 contains 14 residues. V was shortened by 7 bases and J by 4 bases, with 17 bases between the two germline ends. The germline gives CDR1 MNHNY, CDR2 SVGAGI (reference sequence). Findings and limits, study-wide: The study found ubiquitous expanded tumor TCRs in blood more at resection than follow-up.

The sample holds many counts of this clonotype. Its antigen is undetermined. Indicated time point: sample taken at primary tumor resection. The authors sequenced whole RNA from tumor, nontumor lung or frozen PBMC without sorting. The specimen comprised PBMCs, sampled at surgery. This sequence was found in a male donor with early-stage non-small cell lung cancer. The chain is built from TRBV6-6 and TRBJ2-7, with D maybe TRBD1 (6 bases). The CDR3, as DNA: TGTGCCAGCACCGAAACAGGGCTCTCGTACGAGCAGTACTTC. Translating it yields CASTETGLSYEQYF.